The 9 T cell receptor beta chains below come from one sample, sequenced in a study of T cells in localized non-small cell lung cancer. The table came from immunoSEQ multiplex PCR; TCRdb's copy has only in-frame clones and leaves some out. The sample has around 24,000 clones; around 90% are singletons. The material sequenced was peripheral blood, taken before any cancer treatment. The receptors originated from a man aged 40-75 years with stage I squamous cell lung carcinoma.

J is TRBJ1-2 and V is TRBV10-3, with D uncertain. The V end lost 0 bases, the J end lost 6 bases, and 17 bases lay between the germline ends. Per germline, CDR1 ENHRY and CDR2 SYGVKD. The CDR3 extends over 16 amino acids. The DNA for the CDR3 is TGTGCCATCAGTGAGTCGGTAGAGGGTATTAGTCATGGCTACACCTTC. Translating gives CAISESVEGISHGYTF.

The chain recombines TRBV28 with TRBJ1-6, with a weak D call TRBD1 (6 bases). Trimming cost V 6 bases and J 2 bases, with 17 bases left between them. The V gene's germline CDR1 is MDHEN and CDR2 SYDVKM. The CDR3 runs to 17 residues. CDR3 bases: TGTGCCAGCAGGGAGGACAGCGTCGGGGCCTATAATTCACCCCTCCACTTT. Translation gives CASREDSVGAYNSPLHF.

This chain links TRBV10-3 with TRBJ2-7; 11 positions match TRBD2. V was pared by 4 bases and J by 0 bases, with 5 bases of the junction left unmatched. Germline V gene lookup returns CDR1 ENHRY and CDR2 SYGVKD. CDR3 size: 16 residues. The CDR3 region has the DNA TGTGCCATCAGTGGGGGACTAGCGGTCAGCTCCTACGAGCAGTACTTC. This codes for CAISGGLAVSSYEQYF.

This chain joins TRBV30 and TRBJ2-1; D is undetermined. Trimming left V 3 bases short and J 5 bases short, with 8 bases between. This CDR3 spans 12 amino acids. Germline-derived CDR1 and CDR2 are GTSNPN and SVGIG (reference sequence). As DNA, the CDR3 is TGTGCCTGGAGCCCCGCCAACAATGAGCAGTTCTTC. Protein sequence: CAWSPANNEQFF.

This clone was found once. The chain recombines TRBV12-5 with TRBJ1-4; tentatively, D is TRBD1 (6 bases). Per germline, CDR1 LGHNT and CDR2 FRNRAP. The CDR3 is 17 amino acids. Trimming removed 0 bases from V and 7 bases from J, with 18 bases in between. The CDR3: CASGLVRWGQGLEKLFF. The CDR3 nucleotides read TGTGCTAGTGGTTTGGTACGATGGGGGCAGGGGCTTGAAAAACTGTTTTTT.

The rearrangement links TRBV19 to TRBJ2-3, with 7 bases that match TRBD2. V was clipped by 7 bases and J by 3 bases; unmatched bases: 7. Germline V gene sequence: CDR1 LNHDA, CDR2 SQIVND (reference sequence). The CDR3 has 14 residues. DNA of the CDR3: TGTGCCAGTACGGCGGCCGGGAGGACAGATACGCAGTATTTT. It encodes CASTAAGRTDTQYF.

This chain uses TRBV15 with TRBJ2-1; D call uncertain. V shed 0 bases and J shed 2 bases, with 14 bases lying between them. This CDR3 spans 17 amino acids. Per germline, CDR1 LNHNV and CDR2 YYDKDF (reference sequence). CDR3 sequence reads: CATSRDNRFGTYNEQFF. The CDR3 DNA follows: TGTGCCACCAGCAGAGATAACCGTTTCGGTACCTACAATGAGCAGTTCTTC.

The rearrangement links TRBV9 to TRBJ1-1, with no clear D. This CDR3 region has 13 residues. The ends were cut back, 0 bases at V and 5 bases at J, with 8 bases in the middle. Germline-derived CDR1 and CDR2 are SGDLS and YYNGEE. The CDR3 spells CASSVASSTEAFF. CDR3 DNA: TGTGCCAGCAGCGTAGCGTCGTCAACTGAAGCTTTCTTT.

DNA for the CDR3: TGTGCCAGCAGTTTGAGCGGGTATGGCTACACCTTC. Its protein product is CASSLSGYGYTF. This chain connects TRBV28 to TRBJ1-2; D call uncertain. Between the trimmed V and J ends, which lost 3 bases and 5 bases, there was a span of 7 bases. Germline-derived CDR1 and CDR2 are MDHEN and SYDVKM. The CDR3 covers 12 residues.